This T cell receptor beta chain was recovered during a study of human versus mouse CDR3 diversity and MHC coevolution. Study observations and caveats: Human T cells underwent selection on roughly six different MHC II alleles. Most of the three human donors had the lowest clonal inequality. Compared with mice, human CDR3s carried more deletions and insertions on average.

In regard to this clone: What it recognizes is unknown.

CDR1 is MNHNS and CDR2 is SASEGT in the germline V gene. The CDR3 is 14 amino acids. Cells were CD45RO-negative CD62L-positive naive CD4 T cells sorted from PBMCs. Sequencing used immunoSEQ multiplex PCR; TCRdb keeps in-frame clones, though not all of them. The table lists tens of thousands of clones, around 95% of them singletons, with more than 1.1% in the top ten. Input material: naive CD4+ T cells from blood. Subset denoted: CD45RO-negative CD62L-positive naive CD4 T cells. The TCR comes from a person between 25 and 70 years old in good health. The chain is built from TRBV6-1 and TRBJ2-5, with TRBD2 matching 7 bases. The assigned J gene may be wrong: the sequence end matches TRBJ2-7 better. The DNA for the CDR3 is TGTGCCAGCCTCCCTACGGGAGGTCCCTACGAGCAGTACTTC. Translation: CASLPTGGPYEQYF.